This T cell receptor beta chain was recorded in a study of cytomegalovirus exposure and HLA in healthy donors. Findings and caveats of the study: Among immune exposure information, only CMV serostatus was available. The majority of CMV-associated TCR beta chains were reported as apparently HLA-restricted in a later analysis. Some TCR beta chains (roughly 160 of them) were listed as cytomegalovirus-associated. Association of a missense DCLRE1C variant with TCR beta V- and J-gene trimming was reported in a later analysis.

The CDR3 has 13 residues. V lost 2 bases and J lost 1, with 5 bases in between. Germline CDR1 is SGHRS and CDR2 is YFSETQ. With regard to this clone: Its antigen remains unknown. At the DNA level, this CDR3 is encoded by other sequences in the same sample as well.

PCR employed 60 Vbeta and 13 Jbeta primers. Data came from immunoSEQ multiplex PCR; TCRdb stores just in-frame clones and leaves some out. The sample records about 170,000 clones, about 82% being singletons. The rearrangement links TRBV5-1 to TRBJ2-3; a possible D gene is TRBD1 (5 bases). The sequencing sample was made of PBMCs. This sequence originates from a female donor in good health and CMV-seronegative. CDR3 loop: CASSLQGTDTQYF. Written as DNA, the CDR3 is TGCGCCAGCAGCTTACAGGGCACAGATACGCAGTATTTT.